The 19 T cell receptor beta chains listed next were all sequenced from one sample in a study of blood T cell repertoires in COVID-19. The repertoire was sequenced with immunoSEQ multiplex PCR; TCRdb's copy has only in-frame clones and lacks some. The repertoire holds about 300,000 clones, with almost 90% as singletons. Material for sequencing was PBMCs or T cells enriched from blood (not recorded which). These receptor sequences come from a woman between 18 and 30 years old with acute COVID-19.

CDR3 protein: CASREPGQGGYNEQFF. The CDR3 nucleotides read TGTGCCAGCCGAGAGCCGGGACAGGGGGGTTACAATGAGCAGTTCTTC. This chain connects TRBV6-4 to TRBJ2-1, with 11 positions matching TRBD1. Germline CDR1 is MRHNA and CDR2 is SNTAGT. There are 16 residues in the CDR3. Trimming cost V 8 bases and J 4 bases; bases outside gene matches: 10.

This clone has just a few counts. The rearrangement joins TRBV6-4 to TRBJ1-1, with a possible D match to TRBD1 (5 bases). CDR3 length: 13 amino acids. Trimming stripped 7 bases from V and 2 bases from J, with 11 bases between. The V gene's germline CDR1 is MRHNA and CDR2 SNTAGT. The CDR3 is CASTLGPNTEAFF. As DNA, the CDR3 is TGTGCCAGCACCCTGGGGCCTAACACTGAAGCTTTCTTT.

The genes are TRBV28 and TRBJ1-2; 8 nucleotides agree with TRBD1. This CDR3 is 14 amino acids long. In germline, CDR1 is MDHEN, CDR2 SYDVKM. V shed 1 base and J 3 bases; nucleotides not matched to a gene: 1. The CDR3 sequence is CASSLSGGYYGYTF. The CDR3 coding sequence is TGTGCCAGCAGTTTATCAGGGGGCTACTATGGCTACACCTTC.

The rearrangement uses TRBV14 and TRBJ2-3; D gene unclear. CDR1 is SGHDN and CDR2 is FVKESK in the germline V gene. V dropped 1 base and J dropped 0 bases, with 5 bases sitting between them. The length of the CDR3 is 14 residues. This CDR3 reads CASSQAGSTDTQYF. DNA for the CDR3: TGTGCCAGCAGCCAAGCCGGGAGCACAGATACGCAGTATTTT.

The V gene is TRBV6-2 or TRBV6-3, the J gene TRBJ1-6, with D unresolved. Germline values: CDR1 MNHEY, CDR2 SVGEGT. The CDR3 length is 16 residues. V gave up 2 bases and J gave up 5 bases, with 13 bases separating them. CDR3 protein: CASSYPWEMDNSPLHF. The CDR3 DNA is TGTGCCAGCAGTTACCCGTGGGAGATGGATAATTCACCCCTCCACTTT.

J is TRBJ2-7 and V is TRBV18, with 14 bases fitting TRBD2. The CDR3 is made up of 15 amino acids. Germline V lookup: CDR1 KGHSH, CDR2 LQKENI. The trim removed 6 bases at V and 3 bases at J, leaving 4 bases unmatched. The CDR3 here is CASSGGLAGVYEQYF. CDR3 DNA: TGTGCCAGCTCGGGGGGACTAGCGGGAGTCTACGAGCAGTACTTC. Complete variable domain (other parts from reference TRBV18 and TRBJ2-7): NAGVMQNPRHLVRRRGQEARLRCSPMKGHSHVYWYRQLPEEGLKFMVYLQKENIIDESGMPKERFSAEFPKEGPSILRIQQVVRGDSAAYFCASSGGLAGVYEQYFGPGTRLTVT.

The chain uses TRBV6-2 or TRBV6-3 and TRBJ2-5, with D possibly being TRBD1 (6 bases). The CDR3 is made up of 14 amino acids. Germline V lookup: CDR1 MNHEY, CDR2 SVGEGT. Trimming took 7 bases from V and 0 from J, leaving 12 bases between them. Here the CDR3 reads CASNPWTDQETQYF. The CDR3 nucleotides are TGTGCCAGCAACCCCTGGACAGACCAAGAGACCCAGTACTTC.

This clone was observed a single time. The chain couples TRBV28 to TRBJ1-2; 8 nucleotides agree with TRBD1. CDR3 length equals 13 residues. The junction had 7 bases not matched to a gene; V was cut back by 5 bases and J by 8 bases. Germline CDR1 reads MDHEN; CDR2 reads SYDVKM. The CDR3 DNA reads TGTGCCAGCAGTACAGGGGGTACTAGGGGCTACACCTTC. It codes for CASSTGGTRGYTF.

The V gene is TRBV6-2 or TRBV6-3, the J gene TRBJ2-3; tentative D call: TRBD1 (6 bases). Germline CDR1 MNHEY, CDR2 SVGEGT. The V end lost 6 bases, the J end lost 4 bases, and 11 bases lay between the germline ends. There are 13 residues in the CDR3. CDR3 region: CASSDPGADTQYF. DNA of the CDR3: TGTGCCAGCAGCGACCCAGGGGCAGATACGCAGTATTTT.

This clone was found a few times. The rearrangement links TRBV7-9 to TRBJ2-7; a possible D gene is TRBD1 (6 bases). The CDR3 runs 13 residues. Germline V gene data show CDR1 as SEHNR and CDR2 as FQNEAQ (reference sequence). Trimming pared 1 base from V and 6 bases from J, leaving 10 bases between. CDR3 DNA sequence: TGTGCCAGCAGCTTAGGACAGGCGCGCGAGCAGTACTTC. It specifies CASSLGQAREQYF.

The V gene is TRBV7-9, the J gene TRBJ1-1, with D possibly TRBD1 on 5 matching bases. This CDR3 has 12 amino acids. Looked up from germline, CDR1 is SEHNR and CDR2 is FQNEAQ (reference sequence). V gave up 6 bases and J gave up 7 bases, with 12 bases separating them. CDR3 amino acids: CASSSGAGEAFF. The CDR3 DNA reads TGTGCCAGCAGTTCTGGGGCAGGTGAAGCTTTCTTT.

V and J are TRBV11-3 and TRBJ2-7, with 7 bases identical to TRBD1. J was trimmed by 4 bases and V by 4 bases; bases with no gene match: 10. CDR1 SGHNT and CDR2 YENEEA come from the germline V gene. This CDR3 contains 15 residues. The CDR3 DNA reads TGTGCCAGCAGCTCTTATCCGGGACAGAGTTACGAGCAGTACTTC. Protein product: CASSSYPGQSYEQYF.

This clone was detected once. The CDR3 DNA follows: TGTGCCACCAGTGGCTCACAGGGGATAGAAGAGACCCAGTACTTC. It is translated as CATSGSQGIEETQYF. The chain couples TRBV24-1 to TRBJ2-5; the match to TRBD1 covers 7 bases. Germline trimming cut 5 bases from V and 3 bases from J; bases unmatched to any gene: 8. This CDR3 is built from 15 residues. CDR1 is KGHDR, CDR2 SFDVKD, per germline.

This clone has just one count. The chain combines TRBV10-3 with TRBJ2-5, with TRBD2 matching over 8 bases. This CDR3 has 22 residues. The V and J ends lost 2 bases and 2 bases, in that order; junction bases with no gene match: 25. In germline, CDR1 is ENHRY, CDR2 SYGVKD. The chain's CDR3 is CAISEIGSPVGMRAGEQETQYF. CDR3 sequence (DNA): TGTGCCATCAGTGAGATCGGCAGCCCGGTCGGAATGCGAGCGGGAGAGCAAGAGACCCAGTACTTC.

CDR3 sequence: CASSPTGQSTEAFF. In DNA, the CDR3 is TGTGCCAGCAGCCCCACAGGCCAGAGCACTGAAGCTTTCTTT. The genes are TRBV7-9 and TRBJ1-1, with a possible D match to TRBD1 (5 bases). This CDR3 contains 14 residues. Germline lookup yields CDR1 SEHNR and CDR2 FQNEAQ (reference sequence). Trimming removed 5 bases from V and 4 bases from J, with 14 bases in between.

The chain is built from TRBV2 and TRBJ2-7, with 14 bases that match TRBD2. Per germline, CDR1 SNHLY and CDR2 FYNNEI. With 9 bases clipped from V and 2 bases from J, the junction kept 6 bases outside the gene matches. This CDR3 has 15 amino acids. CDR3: CARAGTSGRPYEQYF. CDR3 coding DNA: TGTGCCAGAGCCGGGACTAGCGGGAGACCCTACGAGCAGTACTTC.

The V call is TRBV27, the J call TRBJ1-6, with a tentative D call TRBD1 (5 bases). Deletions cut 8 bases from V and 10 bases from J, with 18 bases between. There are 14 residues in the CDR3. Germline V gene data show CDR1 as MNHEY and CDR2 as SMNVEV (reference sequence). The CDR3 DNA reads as TGTGCCAGCCGGAGGGGCCTTGGAGACTCACCCCTCCACTTT. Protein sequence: CASRRGLGDSPLHF.

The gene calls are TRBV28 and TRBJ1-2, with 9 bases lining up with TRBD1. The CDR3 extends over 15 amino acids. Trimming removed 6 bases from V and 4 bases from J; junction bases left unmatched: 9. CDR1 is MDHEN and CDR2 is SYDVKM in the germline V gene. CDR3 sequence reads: CASRGDRAGPYGYTF. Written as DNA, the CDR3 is TGTGCCAGCAGGGGGGACAGGGCGGGGCCCTATGGCTACACCTTC.

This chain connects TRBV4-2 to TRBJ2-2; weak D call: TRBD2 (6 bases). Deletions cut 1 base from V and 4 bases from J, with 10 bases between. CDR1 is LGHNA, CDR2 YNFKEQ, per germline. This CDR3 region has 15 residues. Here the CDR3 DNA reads TGTGCCAGCAGCCAAGGCGGGGATGGCACCGGGGAGCTGTTTTTT. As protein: CASSQGGDGTGELFF.